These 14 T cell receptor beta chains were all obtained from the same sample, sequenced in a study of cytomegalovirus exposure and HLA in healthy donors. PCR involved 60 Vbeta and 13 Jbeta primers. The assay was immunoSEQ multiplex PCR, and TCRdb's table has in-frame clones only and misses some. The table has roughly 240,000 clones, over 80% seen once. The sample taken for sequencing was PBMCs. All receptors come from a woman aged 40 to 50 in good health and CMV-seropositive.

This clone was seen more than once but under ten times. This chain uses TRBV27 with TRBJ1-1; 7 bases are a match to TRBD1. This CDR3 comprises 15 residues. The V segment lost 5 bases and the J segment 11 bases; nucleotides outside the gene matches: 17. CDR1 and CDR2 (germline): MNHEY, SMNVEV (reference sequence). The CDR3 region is CASSARGQIFRGAFF. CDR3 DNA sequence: TGTGCCAGCAGTGCTAGGGGACAGATCTTCCGTGGGGCTTTCTTT.

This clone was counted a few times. The CDR3 DNA reads as TGTGCCAGCACCCCAGGGCCGGGACAGGGTATGGATGAGCAGTTCTTC. This translates into CASTPGPGQGMDEQFF. The rearrangement uses TRBV4-2 and TRBJ2-1, with 9 bases identical to TRBD1. Germline loops: CDR1 LGHNA, CDR2 YNFKEQ. The CDR3 covers 16 residues. With 7 bases clipped from V and 8 bases from J, the junction kept 15 bases outside the gene matches.

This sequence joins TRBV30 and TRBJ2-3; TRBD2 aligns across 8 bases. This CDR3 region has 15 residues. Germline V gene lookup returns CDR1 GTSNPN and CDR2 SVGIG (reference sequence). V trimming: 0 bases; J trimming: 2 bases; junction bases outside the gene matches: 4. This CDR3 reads CAWSVGAGATDTQYF. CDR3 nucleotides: TGTGCCTGGAGTGTAGGAGCGGGGGCCACAGATACGCAGTATTTT.

The CDR3 DNA reads as TGTGCCAGCAGCTCCTTACAGGTACTCCAAGAGACCCAGTACTTC. Translated, it gives CASSSLQVLQETQYF. This chain links TRBV5-4 with TRBJ2-5; D is possibly TRBD1 (5 bases). The CDR3 contains 15 residues. Looked up from germline, CDR1 is SGHNT and CDR2 is YYREEE (reference sequence). V was cut by 3 bases and J by 1 base, with 13 bases left in between.

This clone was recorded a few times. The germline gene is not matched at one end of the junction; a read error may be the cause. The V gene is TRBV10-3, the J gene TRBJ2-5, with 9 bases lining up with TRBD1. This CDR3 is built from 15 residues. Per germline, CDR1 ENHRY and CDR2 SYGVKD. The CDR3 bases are TGTGCCATCAGCCACACCAACAGGGGGCAAGGGACCCAGTACTTC. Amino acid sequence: CAISHTNRGQGTQYF.

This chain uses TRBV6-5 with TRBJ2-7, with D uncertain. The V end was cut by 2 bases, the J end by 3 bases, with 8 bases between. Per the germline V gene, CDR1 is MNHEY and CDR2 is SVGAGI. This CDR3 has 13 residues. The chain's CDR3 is CASSYRQVYEQYF. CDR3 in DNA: TGTGCCAGCAGTTACAGGCAGGTCTACGAGCAGTACTTC.

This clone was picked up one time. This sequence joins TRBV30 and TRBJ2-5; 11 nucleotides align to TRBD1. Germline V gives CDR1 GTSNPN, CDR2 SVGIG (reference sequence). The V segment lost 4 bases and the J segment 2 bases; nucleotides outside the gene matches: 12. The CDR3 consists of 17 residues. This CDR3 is CAWKRYSGTGGQETQYF. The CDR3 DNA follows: TGTGCCTGGAAACGATACAGCGGGACAGGGGGGCAAGAGACCCAGTACTTC.

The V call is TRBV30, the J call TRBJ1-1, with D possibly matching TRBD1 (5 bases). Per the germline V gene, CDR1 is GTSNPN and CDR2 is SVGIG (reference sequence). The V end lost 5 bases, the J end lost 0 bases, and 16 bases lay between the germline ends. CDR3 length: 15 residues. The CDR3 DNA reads TGTGCCTGGGGTCACCGTGGGGCGCTGAACACTGAAGCTTTCTTT. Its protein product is CAWGHRGALNTEAFF. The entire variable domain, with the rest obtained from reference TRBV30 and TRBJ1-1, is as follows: SQTIHQWPATLVQPVGSPLSLECTVEGTSNPNLYWYRQAAGRGLQLLFYSVGIGQISSEVPQNLSASRPQDRQFILSSKKLLLSDSGFYLCAWGHRGALNTEAFFGQGTRLTVV.

CDR3 sequence: CSVRHYNEQFF. The CDR3 coding sequence is TGCAGCGTCAGGCACTACAATGAGCAGTTCTTC. The chain couples TRBV29-1 to TRBJ2-1; D not resolved. Deletions cut 6 bases from V and 3 bases from J, with 6 bases between. This CDR3 is built from 11 residues. Germline V gives CDR1 SQVTM, CDR2 ANQGSEA.

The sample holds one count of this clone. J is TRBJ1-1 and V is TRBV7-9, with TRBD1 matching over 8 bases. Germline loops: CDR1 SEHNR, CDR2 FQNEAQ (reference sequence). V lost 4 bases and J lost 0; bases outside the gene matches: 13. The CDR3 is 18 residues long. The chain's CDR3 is CASSSRTGLEGMNTEAFF. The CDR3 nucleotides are TGTGCCAGCAGCTCGAGGACAGGGCTAGAGGGCATGAACACTGAAGCTTTCTTT.

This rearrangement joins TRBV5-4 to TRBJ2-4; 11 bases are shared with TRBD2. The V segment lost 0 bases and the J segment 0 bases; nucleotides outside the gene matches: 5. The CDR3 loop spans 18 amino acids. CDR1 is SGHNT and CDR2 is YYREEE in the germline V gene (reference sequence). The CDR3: CASSLASGGTVAKNIQYF. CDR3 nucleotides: TGTGCCAGCAGCTTGGCTAGCGGGGGGACCGTAGCCAAAAACATTCAGTACTTC.

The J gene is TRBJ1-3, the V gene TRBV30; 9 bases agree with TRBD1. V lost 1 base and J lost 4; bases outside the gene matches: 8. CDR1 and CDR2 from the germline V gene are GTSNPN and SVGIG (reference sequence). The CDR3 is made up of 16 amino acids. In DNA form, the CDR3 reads TGTGCCTGGAGTGCACCGGGACAGGGTGCCGGAAACACCATATATTTT. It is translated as CAWSAPGQGAGNTIYF.

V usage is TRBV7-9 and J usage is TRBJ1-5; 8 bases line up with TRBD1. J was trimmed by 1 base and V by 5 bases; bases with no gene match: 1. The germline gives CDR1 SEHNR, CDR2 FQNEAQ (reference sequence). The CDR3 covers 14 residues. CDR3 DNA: TGTGCCAGCAGCCGGGACAGGAGCAATCAGCCCCAGCATTTT. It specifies CASSRDRSNQPQHF.

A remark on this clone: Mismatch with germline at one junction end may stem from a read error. The CDR3 coding sequence is TGTTCCAGCAGCTTCGGGCAGGGGCAGGGCTATGGCTACACCTTC. It is translated as CSSSFGQGQGYGYTF. The gene calls are TRBV7-9 and TRBJ1-2; perhaps TRBD1 as D (6 bases). Germline assignment: CDR1 SEHNR and CDR2 FQNEAQ (reference sequence). This CDR3 region has 15 residues.